This section outlines one T cell receptor (beta chain) sequence together with its context. The data belong to a study of blood T cell repertoires in COVID-19. In the study overall: COVID-19 samples, acute and convalescent, were from the United States, Italy and Spain.

The germline V gene has CDR1 SGHVS and CDR2 FNYEAQ. This CDR3 region has 14 residues. With 5 bases removed from V and 0 bases from J, the gap between germline ends came to 9 bases. Per the authors' pipeline: Nucleated cell number was recorded as an estimate derived from reference gene primer amplification. Profiling relied on immunoSEQ multiplex PCR, and the TCRdb table lists in-frame clones only, not all of them. Clone size and V and J calls were adopted from that table, with D and trimming inferred from the DNA. The repertoire holds 60,000 to 70,000 clones, with roughly 84% as singletons. The receptor was isolated from a woman aged 55-75 years with acute or convalescent COVID-19. Sequenced material: peripheral blood. The chain employs TRBV7-6 and TRBJ2-3; D possibly corresponds to TRBD2 (5 bases). CDR3 sequence: CASSPSGSTDTQYF. The CDR3 region has the DNA TGTGCCAGCAGCCCCTCGGGAAGCACAGATACGCAGTATTTT.